This T cell receptor (beta chain) emerged from a study of T cell responses to AZD1222 COVID-19 vaccine. Study-wide points: After the peak T cell response, and only then, were repertoires sampled. As reported, nearly half of all spike-specific TCRs target variant regions that are unmutated.

To note about this clone: The antigen is not known.

The V end was cut by 5 bases, the J end by 2 bases, with 14 bases between. Germline V gene sequence: CDR1 SGHNT, CDR2 YYREEE (reference sequence). The CDR3 spans 14 residues. The method was immunoSEQ multiplex PCR; TCRdb's version includes in-frame clones alone and lacks a portion of them. The sample gives about 140,000 clones, approximately 83% of which show up once; less than 9.5% is in the top ten. This specimen was peripheral blood, taken on day 0 of AZD1222 vaccination. The chain links TRBV5-4 to TRBJ2-7; possibly TRBD1 for D (6 bases). The TCR was taken from an adult in good health. CDR3 sequence: CASRSLDSTYEQYF. DNA of the CDR3: TGTGCCAGCAGATCCCTGGACAGCACCTACGAGCAGTACTTC.